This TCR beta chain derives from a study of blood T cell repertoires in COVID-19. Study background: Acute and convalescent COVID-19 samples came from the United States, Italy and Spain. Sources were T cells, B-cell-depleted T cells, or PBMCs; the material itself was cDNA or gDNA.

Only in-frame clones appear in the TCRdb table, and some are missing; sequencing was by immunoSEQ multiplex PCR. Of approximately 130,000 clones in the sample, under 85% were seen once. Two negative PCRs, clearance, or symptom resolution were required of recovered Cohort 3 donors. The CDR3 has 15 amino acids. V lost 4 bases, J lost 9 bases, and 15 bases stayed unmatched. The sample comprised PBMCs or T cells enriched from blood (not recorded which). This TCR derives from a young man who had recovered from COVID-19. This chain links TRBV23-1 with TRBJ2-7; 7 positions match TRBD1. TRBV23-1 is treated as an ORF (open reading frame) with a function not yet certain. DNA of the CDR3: TGCGCCAGCAGTCCCCCCCGGACAGGCCTGAATGTGCAGTACGTC. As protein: CASSPPRTGLNVQYV.